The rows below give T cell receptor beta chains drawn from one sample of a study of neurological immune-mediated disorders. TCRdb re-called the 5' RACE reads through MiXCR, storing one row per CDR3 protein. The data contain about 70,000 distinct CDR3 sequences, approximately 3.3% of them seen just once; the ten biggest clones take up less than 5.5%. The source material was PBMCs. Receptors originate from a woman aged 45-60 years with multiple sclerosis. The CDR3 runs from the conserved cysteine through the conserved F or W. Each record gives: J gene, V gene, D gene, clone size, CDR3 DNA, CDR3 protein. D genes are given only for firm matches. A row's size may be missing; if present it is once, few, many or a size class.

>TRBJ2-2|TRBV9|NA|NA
TGTGCCAGCAGCGTAGTCGCCACCGGGGAGCTGTTTTTT
CASSVVATGELFF
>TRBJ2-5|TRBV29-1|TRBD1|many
TGCAGCGTAGAGGGACAGGCACTCCAAGAGACCCAGTACTTC
CSVEGQALQETQYF
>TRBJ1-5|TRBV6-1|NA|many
TGTGCCAGCAGGGGGGGGCAGCGGCCCCAGCATTTT
CASRGGQRPQHF
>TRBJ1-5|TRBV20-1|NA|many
TGCAGTGCTACCCGGGACACCAATCAGCCCCAGCATTTT
CSATRDTNQPQHF
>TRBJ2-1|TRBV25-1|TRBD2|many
TGTGCCAGCAGTGGCGGACTAGCGGGAGATATTCTCTCCTACAATGAGCAGTTCTTC
CASSGGLAGDILSYNEQFF
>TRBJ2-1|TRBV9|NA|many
TGTGCCAGCAGCGTAGGGTGGGACCTCTCCTACAATGAGCAGTTCTTC
CASSVGWDLSYNEQFF
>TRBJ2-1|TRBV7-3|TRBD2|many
TGTGCCAGCAGCTCGGGAGGGCCTGGCAATGAGCAGTTCTTC
CASSSGGPGNEQFF
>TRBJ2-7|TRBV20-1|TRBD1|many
TGCAGTGCCCCTAGACAGGGCCGGGACGAGCAGTACTTC
CSAPRQGRDEQYF
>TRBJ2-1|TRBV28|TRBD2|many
TGTGCCAGCAGTTTTGGTGGAACCGGGAGGGATGAGCAGTTCTTC
CASSFGGTGRDEQFF
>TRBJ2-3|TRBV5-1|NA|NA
TGCGCCAGCAGCTTGGAGGGGGGTAGCACAGATACGCAGTATTTT
CASSLEGGSTDTQYF
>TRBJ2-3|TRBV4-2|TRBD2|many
TGTGCCAGCAGCCAACCGGGACTAGCGGGAGATGCAGATACGCAGTATTTT
CASSQPGLAGDADTQYF
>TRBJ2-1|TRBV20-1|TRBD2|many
TGCAGTGCAGAGCCACAGTTGACTAGCGGGCCCTCTGAGCAGTTCTTC
CSAEPQLTSGPSEQFF
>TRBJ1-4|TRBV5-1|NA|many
TGCGCCAGCAGCCCCCTGGGCGCTAATGAAAAACTGTTTTTT
CASSPLGANEKLFF
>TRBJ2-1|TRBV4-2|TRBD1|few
TGTGCCAGCAGCGAACCAACAGGGGAGCGGGAGCAGTTCTTC
CASSEPTGEREQFF
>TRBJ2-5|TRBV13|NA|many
TGTGCCAGCAGTCAGGGGTCCCAAGAGACCCAGTACTTC
CASSQGSQETQYF
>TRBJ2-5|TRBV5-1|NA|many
TGCGCCAGCAGCCCGACACGTATGGGAGAGACCCAGTACTTC
CASSPTRMGETQYF
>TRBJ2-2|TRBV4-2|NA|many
TGTGCCAGCAGCCAAGTCCAGGGAAGGGCTGCCCAGGAGCTGTTTTTT
CASSQVQGRAAQELFF
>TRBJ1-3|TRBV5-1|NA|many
TGCGCCAGCAGCTACGGGGGGGCAAGCGGAAACACCATATATTTT
CASSYGGASGNTIYF
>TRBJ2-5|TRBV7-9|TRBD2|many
TGTGCCAGCACCTCAGCGGGGGGAGGAGAGACCCAGTACTTC
CASTSAGGGETQYF
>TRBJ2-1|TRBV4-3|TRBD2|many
TGCGCCAGCAGCCAAGTCGGGGGGGGTACCAATGAGCAGTTCTTC
CASSQVGGGTNEQFF
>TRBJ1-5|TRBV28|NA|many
TGTGCCAGCAGTCCGGGGGTCAATCAGCCCCAGCATTTT
CASSPGVNQPQHF
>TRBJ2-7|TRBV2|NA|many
TGTGCCAGCGGACCCCGAGGGGGGACCTATAACACCTTC
CASGPRGGTYNTF
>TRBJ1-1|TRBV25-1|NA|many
TGTGCCAGCAGTGAAGTAGGGGGGCTGGCCACTGAAGCTTTCTTT
CASSEVGGLATEAFF
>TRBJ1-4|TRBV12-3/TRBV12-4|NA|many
TGTGCCAGCAGCCAAGGGGGACTTGGTGAAAAACTGTTTTTT
CASSQGGLGEKLFF
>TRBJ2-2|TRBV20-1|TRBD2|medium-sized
TGCAGTGCTAGAATGGCTAGCGGGAGTGGGGGCACCGGGGAGCTGTTTTTT
CSARMASGSGGTGELFF
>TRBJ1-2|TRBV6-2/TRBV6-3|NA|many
TGTGCCAGCAGCCGCAGCCGGCTCGGCTATGGCTACACCTTC
CASSRSRLGYGYTF
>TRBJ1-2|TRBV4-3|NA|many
TGCGCCAGCAGCCGATATTGGGGGGCTCCTGGCTACACCTTC
CASSRYWGAPGYTF
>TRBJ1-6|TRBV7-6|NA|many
TGTGCCAGCAGCTTAGTTTCATCGGATTCACCCCTCCACTTT
CASSLVSSDSPLHF
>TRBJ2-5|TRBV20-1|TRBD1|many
TGCAGTGCCGCGTCGACAGGGCTAGAGACCCAGTACTTC
CSAASTGLETQYF
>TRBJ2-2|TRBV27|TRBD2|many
TGTGCCAGCAGTTTTCCTAGCGGGAATGGGTTTGCCGGGGAGCTGTTTTTT
CASSFPSGNGFAGELFF
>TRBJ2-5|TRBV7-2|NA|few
TGTGACAGCAGCATAGCGCGGGAGACCCAGTACTTC
CDSSIARETQYF
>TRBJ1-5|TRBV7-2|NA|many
TGTGCCAGCAGCCGCTCACCCAATCAGCCCCAGCATTTT
CASSRSPNQPQHF
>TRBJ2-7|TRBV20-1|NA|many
TGCAGTGCTGTACTGGGGGACGAGCAGTACTTC
CSAVLGDEQYF
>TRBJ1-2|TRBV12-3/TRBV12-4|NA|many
TGTGCCAGCAGTTTATACGGGGCTAACTATGGCTACACCTTC
CASSLYGANYGYTF
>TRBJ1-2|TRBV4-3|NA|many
TGCGCCAGAGTTTTGAACGGAACAGCTAACTATGGCTACACCTTC
CARVLNGTANYGYTF
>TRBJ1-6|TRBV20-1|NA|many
TGCAGTGGACCTCAGGCGGGATCCTATAATTCACCCCTCCACTTT
CSGPQAGSYNSPLHF
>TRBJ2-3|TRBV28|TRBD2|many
TGTGCCAGCAGTACGGCCGGGACTAGTAGAGATACGCAGTATTTT
CASSTAGTSRDTQYF
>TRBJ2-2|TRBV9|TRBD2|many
TGTGCCAGCAGCGTCGTGGGAGGGCAAGGCGGGGAGCTGTTTTTT
CASSVVGGQGGELFF
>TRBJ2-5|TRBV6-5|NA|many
TGTGCCAGCAGCCCCAATTCGGGGGTTAATGGGGGGACCCAGTACTTC
CASSPNSGVNGGTQYF
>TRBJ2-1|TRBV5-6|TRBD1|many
TGTGCCAGCAGCACCGCCCGACAGGGCTATGAGCAGTTCTTC
CASSTARQGYEQFF
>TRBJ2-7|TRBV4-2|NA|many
TGTGCCAGCAGCCACTGGACCGGGACTCTTATCCACGAGCAGTACTTC
CASSHWTGTLIHEQYF
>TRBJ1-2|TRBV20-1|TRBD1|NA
TGCAGTGCTCCCCTTCGGGACAGGGGGTTCGGCTACACCTTC
CSAPLRDRGFGYTF
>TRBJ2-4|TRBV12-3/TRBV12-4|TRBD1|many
TGTGCCAGCAGAAGGACAGGGGATGACATTCAGTACTTC
CASRRTGDDIQYF
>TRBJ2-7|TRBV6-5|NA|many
TGTGCCAGCAGCCCCTTGGGGGGCAGGGAGCAGTACTTC
CASSPLGGREQYF
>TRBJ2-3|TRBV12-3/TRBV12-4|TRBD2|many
TGTGCCAGCAGCCGATGGACTAGCGGGTACACAGATACGCAGTATTTT
CASSRWTSGYTDTQYF
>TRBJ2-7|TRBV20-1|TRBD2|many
TGCAGTGCGGTATCTGGGACTAGCGGGAGTAAAGAGCAGTACTTC
CSAVSGTSGSKEQYF